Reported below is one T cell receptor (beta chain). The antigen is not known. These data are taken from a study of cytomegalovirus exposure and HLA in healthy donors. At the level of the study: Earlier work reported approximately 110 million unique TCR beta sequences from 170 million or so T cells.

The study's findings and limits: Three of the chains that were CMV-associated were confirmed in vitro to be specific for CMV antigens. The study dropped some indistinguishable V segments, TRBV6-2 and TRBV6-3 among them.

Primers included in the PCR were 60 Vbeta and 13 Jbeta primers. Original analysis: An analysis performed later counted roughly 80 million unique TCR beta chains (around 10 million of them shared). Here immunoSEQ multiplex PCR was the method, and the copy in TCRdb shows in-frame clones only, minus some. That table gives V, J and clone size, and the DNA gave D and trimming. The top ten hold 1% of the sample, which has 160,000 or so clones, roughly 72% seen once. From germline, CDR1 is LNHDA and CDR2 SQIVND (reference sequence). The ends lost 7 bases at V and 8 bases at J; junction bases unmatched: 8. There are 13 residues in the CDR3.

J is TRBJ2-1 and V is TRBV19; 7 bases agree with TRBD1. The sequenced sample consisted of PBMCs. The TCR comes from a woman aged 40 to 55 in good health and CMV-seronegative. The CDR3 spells CASNPTGADEQFF. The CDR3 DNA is TGTGCCAGTAACCCCACAGGGGCCGATGAGCAGTTCTTC. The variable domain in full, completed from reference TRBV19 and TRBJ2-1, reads DGGITQSPKYLFRKEGQNVTLSCEQNLNHDAMYWYRQDPGQGLRLIYYSQIVNDFQKGDIAEGYSVSREKKESFPLTVTSAQKNPTAFYLCASNPTGADEQFFGPGTRLTVL.